Shown below are 27 T cell receptor beta chains from a single sample sequenced in a study of molecular identifiers for immune sequencing clone quantification (dated by TCRdb to 2016 to 2018). To prepare the library, PCR was applied. Sequencing was performed on an Illumina HiSeq 4000. TCRdb took the public reads, trimmed them with fastp at Q25, ran MiXCR for clone calling and kept in-frame beta chains. Rows merge per CDR3 protein into single entries with the most common DNA and genes. The sample data list a few hundred thousand distinct CDR3 sequences, and 20% to 25% of these were observed just once. About 0.78% of the sample belongs to the ten largest clones. The sample comprised naive CD8+ T cells from blood, with Jurkat cell RNA spiked in. The cell subset or site label corresponds to: FACS-sorted CD8+CD4-CCR7+CD45RA+ naive T cells. The receptor source for this set is a human donor in good health. Some libraries in this study had Jurkat cell RNA spiked in.

As for this clonotype: The CDR3 ends on some other residue instead of the conserved phenylalanine or tryptophan, so this is likely a read error. The chain couples TRBV20-1 to TRBJ1-5, with D possibly being TRBD1 (6 bases). Germline lookup yields CDR1 DFQATT and CDR2 SNEGSKA (reference sequence). V was clipped by 3 bases and J by 4 bases, with 19 bases between them. This CDR3 has 16 amino acids. CDR3 in DNA: TGCAGTGCTAGTTGGGATCCCGGGACAAATAATCAGCCCCAGCATTCT. As protein: CSASWDPGTNNQPQHS.

This clonotype was detected many times. The gene calls are TRBV2 and TRBJ2-7; no definite D call. This CDR3 spans 14 amino acids. From germline, CDR1 is SNHLY and CDR2 FYNNEI. Trimming cost V 3 bases and J 2 bases, with 11 bases left between them. CDR3 protein: CASSEVERTYEQYF. The CDR3 DNA reads TGTGCCAGCAGTGAGGTGGAGCGAACCTACGAGCAGTACTTC. The full variable domain, in which reference TRBV2 and TRBJ2-7 provide the parts outside the CDR3, is EPEVTQTPSHQVTQMGQEVILRCVPISNHLYFYWYRQILGQKVEFLVSFYNNEISEKSEIFDDQFSVERPDGSNFTLKIRSTKLEDSAMYFCASSEVERTYEQYFGPGTRLTVT.

This clonotype was detected ten times or more. The chain links TRBV6-6 to TRBJ2-5, with 7 bases lining up with TRBD2. The CDR3 runs to 15 residues. Losses at the gene ends were 6 bases for V and 4 bases for J; bases not matched to a gene: 11. CDR1 is MNHNY, CDR2 SVGAGI, per germline (reference sequence). CDR3 amino acids: CASSPLDGGIETQYF. CDR3 nucleotides: TGTGCCAGCAGCCCACTGGACGGGGGGATAGAGACCCAGTACTTC.

This clonotype has just a few counts. This chain links TRBV29-1 with TRBJ2-1; 9 bases agree with TRBD2. The CDR3 is made up of 16 amino acids. Trimming cost V 7 bases and J 2 bases; bases outside gene matches: 12. CDR1 is SQVTM, CDR2 ANQGSEA, per germline. CDR3 sequence (DNA): TGCAGCGCAGAAGCGCTTCTAGCGGGGACCTACAATGAGCAGTTCTTC. Translated: CSAEALLAGTYNEQFF.

Details on this clonotype: Given a much more abundant clone one base away, this may be a read error. The chain joins TRBV11-1 to TRBJ2-1, with D perhaps TRBD1 or TRBD2 (6 bases each). Germline CDR1 SGHAT, CDR2 FQDESV (reference sequence). The length of the CDR3 is 13 residues. The chain's CDR3 is CASSLVGGDERFF. In nucleotides, the CDR3 is TGTGCCAGCAGCTTAGTCGGGGGCGACGAGCGGTTCTTC.

This clonotype was picked up many times. This chain joins TRBV9 and TRBJ2-2, with D possibly matching TRBD2 (5 bases). The V gene's germline CDR1 is SGDLS and CDR2 YYNGEE. This CDR3 is 14 amino acids long. With 4 bases removed from V and 3 bases from J, the gap between germline ends came to 10 bases. The chain's CDR3 is CASSPGGDTGELFF. The CDR3 bases are TGTGCCAGCAGCCCAGGAGGCGACACCGGGGAGCTGTTTTTT.

The table lists this clonotype with many counts. The chain is built from TRBV6-5 and TRBJ2-7; D is uncertain. Germline V lookup: CDR1 MNHEY, CDR2 SVGAGI. V was cut by 2 bases and J by 7 bases, with 12 bases left in between. This CDR3 is built from 13 residues. CDR3 region: CASSYDALGEQYF. The CDR3 nucleotides are TGTGCCAGCAGTTACGACGCCCTAGGAGAGCAGTACTTC.

This clonotype came up a few times. The V and J genes are TRBV20-1 and TRBJ2-3; 10 bases line up with TRBD2. Germline V CDR1 and CDR2: DFQATT, SNEGSKA (reference sequence). Trimming at V came to 0 bases and at J to 0 bases, leaving 6 bases not matched to a gene. The length of the CDR3 is 17 residues. The CDR3 is CSARDWTSGTSTDTQYF. The CDR3 bases are TGCAGTGCTAGAGATTGGACTAGCGGTACGAGCACAGATACGCAGTATTTT.

V and J are TRBV6-5 and TRBJ2-7, with D perhaps assigned TRBD1 or TRBD2 (5 bases each). The germline gives CDR1 MNHEY, CDR2 SVGAGI. The CDR3 runs 19 residues. The V gene lost 6 bases and the J gene lost 4 bases, with 31 bases spanning the gap. The CDR3 DNA sequence: TGTGCCAGCAGCCGACAATTGGTAGGGTACCTCCTGGGGGATTACGAGCAGTACTTC. Translating gives CASSRQLVGYLLGDYEQYF.

The gene calls are TRBV6-2 or TRBV6-3 and TRBJ2-3; D uncertain. Between the trimmed V and J ends, which lost 6 bases and 6 bases, there was a span of 16 bases. Germline-derived CDR1 and CDR2 are MNHEY and SVGEGT. This CDR3 spans 14 amino acids. The CDR3 DNA is TGTGCCAGCAGAACGCCGTATCTTGGGGATACGCAGTATTTT. It encodes CASRTPYLGDTQYF.

This clonotype was recorded a few times. The rearrangement uses TRBV30 and TRBJ2-3, with 10 bases that match TRBD1. Germline V CDR1 and CDR2: GTSNPN, SVGIG (reference sequence). This CDR3 has 14 amino acids. The junction had 3 bases not matched to a gene; V was cut back by 5 bases and J by 1 base. CDR3 DNA sequence: TGTGCCTGGGCCGGGACAGGGGGCACAGATACGCAGTATTTT. It codes for CAWAGTGGTDTQYF.

The chain links TRBV3-1 to TRBJ2-2, with 8 positions matching TRBD2. Germline CDR1 and CDR2: LGHDT and YNNKEL (reference sequence). There are 17 residues in the CDR3. The junction had 12 bases not matched to a gene; V was cut back by 4 bases and J by 5 bases. CDR3 amino acids: CASSRLAGAGRTGELFF. Here the CDR3 DNA reads TGTGCCAGCAGCCGGCTAGCGGGTGCCGGTCGGACCGGGGAGCTGTTTTTT.

This clonotype was recorded a few times. CDR3 loop: CASSVDLSSGNTIYF. Here the CDR3 DNA reads TGTGCCAGCAGCGTAGATCTCTCCTCTGGAAACACCATATATTTT. The rearrangement uses TRBV9 and TRBJ1-3, with D unclear. V gave up 0 bases and J gave up 0 bases, with 7 bases separating them. The CDR3 runs 15 residues. Per germline, CDR1 SGDLS and CDR2 YYNGEE.

This clonotype was detected many times. The rearrangement links TRBV28 to TRBJ2-3, with D maybe TRBD2 (6 bases). With 5 bases removed from V and 6 bases from J, the gap between germline ends came to 18 bases. Germline CDR1 is MDHEN and CDR2 is SYDVKM. CDR3 length: 15 residues. CDR3 coding DNA: TGTGCCAGCAGTCCCCATAGCGGCGTAGAGGATACGCAGTATTTT. Its translation: CASSPHSGVEDTQYF. The complete variable domain, with remaining parts taken from reference TRBV28 and TRBJ2-3, reads DVKVTQSSRYLVKRTGEKVFLECVQDMDHENMFWYRQDPGLGLRLIYFSYDVKMKEKGDIPEGYSVSREKKERFSLILESASTNQTSMYLCASSPHSGVEDTQYFGPGTRLTVL.

About this clonotype itself: Sequence at one end of the junction differs from germline and may be a read error. This sequence joins TRBV6-2 or TRBV6-3 and TRBJ1-5, with D uncertain. Germline loops: CDR1 MNHEY, CDR2 SVGEGT. This CDR3 has 15 residues. This chain's CDR3 is CVSSIGDFGNQPQHF. CDR3 coding DNA: TGTGTCAGCAGTATAGGAGACTTCGGCAATCAGCCCCAGCATTTT.

This clonotype was detected many times. The chain combines TRBV7-6 with TRBJ2-3, with unresolved D. CDR3 size: 13 residues. Germline V CDR1 and CDR2: SGHVS, FNYEAQ. Trimming removed 0 bases from V and 3 bases from J, with 4 bases in between. The CDR3 DNA sequence: TGTGCCAGCAGCTTAGCCACAACAGATACGCAGTATTTT. Translating it yields CASSLATTDTQYF.

This clonotype showed up just a few times. The chain employs TRBV24-1 and TRBJ2-3; D uncertain. Trimming pared 1 base from V and 2 bases from J, leaving 9 bases between. In germline, CDR1 is KGHDR, CDR2 SFDVKD. CDR3 length: 15 residues. The CDR3 reads CATSDFGQYTDTQYF. As DNA, the CDR3 is TGTGCCACCAGTGATTTCGGGCAGTACACAGATACGCAGTATTTT.

This clonotype was found a few times. The chain is built from TRBV2 and TRBJ1-5, with a weak D call TRBD1 (5 bases). Trimming removed 6 bases from V and 2 bases from J, with 14 bases in between. This CDR3 contains 15 residues. Germline loops: CDR1 SNHLY, CDR2 FYNNEI. The CDR3 is CASRRSGIGNQPQHF. CDR3 coding DNA: TGTGCCAGCAGGAGATCAGGGATTGGCAATCAGCCCCAGCATTTT. Drawing the rest from reference TRBV2 and TRBJ1-5, the complete variable domain is EPEVTQTPSHQVTQMGQEVILRCVPISNHLYFYWYRQILGQKVEFLVSFYNNEISEKSEIFDDQFSVERPDGSNFTLKIRSTKLEDSAMYFCASRRSGIGNQPQHFGDGTRLSIL.

On this clonotype itself: It may be a read error: a sequence one base away is much more abundant. The chain is built from TRBV28 and TRBJ2-5, with D tentatively TRBD2 (6 bases). This CDR3 spans 14 amino acids. CDR1 is MDHEN and CDR2 is SYDVKM in the germline V gene. The CDR3 DNA follows: TGTGCCAGCAGTTTCAACGGACTACAAGAGGCCCAGTACTTC. Its protein is CASSFNGLQEAQYF. The full variable domain, in which reference TRBV28 and TRBJ2-5 provide the parts outside the CDR3, is DVKVTQSSRYLVKRTGEKVFLECVQDMDHENMFWYRQDPGLGLRLIYFSYDVKMKEKGDIPEGYSVSREKKERFSLILESASTNQTSMYLCASSFNGLQEAQYFGPGTRLLVL.

This clonotype was recorded a few times. A much more abundant neighbour one base away suggests this may be a read error. The chain has TRBV7-9 and TRBJ2-3, with 8 bases lining up with TRBD1. V was pared by 8 bases and J by 3 bases, with 7 bases of the junction left unmatched. CDR1 and CDR2 (germline): SEHNR, FQNEAQ (reference sequence). The CDR3 has 14 residues. The CDR3 nucleotides are TGTGCCAGCGGCCCGAGACAGGGGACAGATACGCAGTATTTT. As protein: CASGPRQGTDTQYF.

The chain couples TRBV6-1 to TRBJ2-5; D not certain. The CDR3 is 16 residues long. The V gene's germline CDR1 is MNHNS and CDR2 SASEGT. V gave up 4 bases and J gave up 4 bases, with 19 bases separating them. The CDR3 region has the DNA TGTGCCAGCAGTGTACCACGAGAGTGGGGTATAGAGACCCAGTACTTC. Translated: CASSVPREWGIETQYF.

This clonotype was seen many times. V and J are TRBV20-1 and TRBJ1-6; D gene uncertain. The germline V gene encodes CDR1 DFQATT and CDR2 SNEGSKA (reference sequence). Trimming removed 6 bases from V and 7 bases from J, with 16 bases in between. This CDR3 is 14 amino acids long. The CDR3: CSATSDRGNSPLHF. The DNA of the CDR3 is TGCAGTGCCACCTCCGACCGAGGGAATTCACCCCTCCACTTT.

This clonotype appeared many times. The rearrangement uses TRBV6-6 and TRBJ1-1; no clear D. This CDR3 spans 11 amino acids. Trimming stripped 0 bases from V and 7 bases from J, with 3 bases between. Germline-derived CDR1 and CDR2 are MNHNY and SVGAGI (reference sequence). The CDR3 spells CASSYSDEAFF. CDR3 sequence (DNA): TGTGCCAGCAGTTACTCTGATGAAGCTTTCTTT.

The sample holds a few counts of this clonotype. The chain is built from TRBV7-6 and TRBJ1-3, with D hard to call. Between the trimmed V and J ends, which lost 5 bases and 3 bases, there was a span of 5 bases. This CDR3 has 12 amino acids. In germline, CDR1 is SGHVS, CDR2 FNYEAQ. CDR3 DNA sequence: TGTGCCAGCAGCGCCGGTGGAAACACCATATATTTT. This gives the protein CASSAGGNTIYF.

The CDR3 DNA sequence: TGTGCCAGCAGTATTAGCGGGGCTGGGGCCACAGATACGCAGTATTTT. Encoded protein: CASSISGAGATDTQYF. The V and J genes are TRBV6-5 and TRBJ2-3; 8 bases align to TRBD2. The CDR3 runs 16 residues. Germline assignment: CDR1 MNHEY and CDR2 SVGAGI. V was pared by 5 bases and J by 2 bases, with 9 bases of the junction left unmatched.

This rearrangement joins TRBV27 to TRBJ1-5, with D unresolved. Trimming removed 5 bases from V and 9 bases from J, with 17 bases in between. This CDR3 region has 14 residues. Germline V gene sequence: CDR1 MNHEY, CDR2 SMNVEV (reference sequence). CDR3 DNA sequence: TGTGCCAGCAGTCCCAATTACCTACGTTGGCCCCAGCATTTT. It yields the protein CASSPNYLRWPQHF.

This clonotype was picked up many times. The chain combines TRBV5-4 with TRBJ2-3, with 7 bases that match TRBD1. J was trimmed by 2 bases and V by 5 bases; bases with no gene match: 11. CDR1 and CDR2 from the germline V gene are SGHNT and YYREEE (reference sequence). The CDR3 totals 16 residues. The CDR3 loop is CASRPPGQRNTDTQYF. CDR3 nucleotides: TGTGCCAGCAGACCCCCGGGACAGAGAAACACAGATACGCAGTATTTT.